The sequence of this T cell receptor (beta chain) was determined in a study of T cell changes during pregnancy in multiple sclerosis. Data came from immunoSEQ multiplex PCR; TCRdb stores just in-frame clones and leaves some out. The sample gives around 50,000 clones, around 92% of which show up once; approximately 0.58% is in the top ten. The CDR3 is made up of 14 amino acids. Trimming shortened V by 4 bases and J by 2 bases, and 11 bases separated the two germline ends. Germline lookup yields CDR1 SGHTA and CDR2 FQGNSA. This chain links TRBV7-2 with TRBJ1-1; D ambiguous. The receptor was isolated from a female donor with multiple sclerosis, enrolled in a pregnancy study. Sequencing was performed on CD4+ T cells from peripheral blood mononuclear cells, taken after pregnancy. The chain's CDR3 is CASSSPGPNTEAFF. The CDR3 bases are TGTGCCAGCAGCTCCCCGGGTCCCAACACTGAAGCTTTCTTT.